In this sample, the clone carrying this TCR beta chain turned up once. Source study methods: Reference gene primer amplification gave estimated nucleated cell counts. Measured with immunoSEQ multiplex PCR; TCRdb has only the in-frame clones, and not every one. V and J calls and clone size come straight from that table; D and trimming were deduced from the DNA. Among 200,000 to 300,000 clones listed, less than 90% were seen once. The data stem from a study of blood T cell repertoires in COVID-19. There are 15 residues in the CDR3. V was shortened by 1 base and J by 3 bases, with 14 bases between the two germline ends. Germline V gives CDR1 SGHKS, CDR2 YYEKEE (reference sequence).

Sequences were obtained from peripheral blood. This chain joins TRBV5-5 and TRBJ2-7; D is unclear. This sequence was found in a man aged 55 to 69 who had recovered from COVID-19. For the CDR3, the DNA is TGTGCCAGCAGCTTGATCCCCGCCCAGTTCTACGAGCAGTACTTC. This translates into CASSLIPAQFYEQYF.